Below, one T cell receptor beta chain is given with its context. Germline trimming cut 6 bases from V and 4 bases from J; bases unmatched to any gene: 9. The CDR3 length is 15 residues. Germline-derived CDR1 and CDR2 are MNHEY and SVGAGI. The record originates from a study of shared clonotypes between healthy human individuals. Study background: There were three CD4 naive, three CD4 memory, two CD8 naive and one CD8 memory plates per donor.

Genomic DNA (from each subset) was split evenly across several immunoSEQ plates. Produced via immunoSEQ multiplex PCR; TCRdb's table is partial and in-frame only. The data hold about 2 million clones, with roughly 96% observed a single time. The sequenced sample was naive CD4+ T cells sorted from blood. As to subset: CD45RA+ positively selected. The chain couples TRBV6-5 to TRBJ2-7; 10 bases match TRBD1. The origin of this receptor is a man aged 18 to 35 in good health. The CDR3 DNA sequence: TGTGCCAGCAGATCAACACTGGACAGGGGGTACGAGCAGTACTTC. This translates into CASRSTLDRGYEQYF.